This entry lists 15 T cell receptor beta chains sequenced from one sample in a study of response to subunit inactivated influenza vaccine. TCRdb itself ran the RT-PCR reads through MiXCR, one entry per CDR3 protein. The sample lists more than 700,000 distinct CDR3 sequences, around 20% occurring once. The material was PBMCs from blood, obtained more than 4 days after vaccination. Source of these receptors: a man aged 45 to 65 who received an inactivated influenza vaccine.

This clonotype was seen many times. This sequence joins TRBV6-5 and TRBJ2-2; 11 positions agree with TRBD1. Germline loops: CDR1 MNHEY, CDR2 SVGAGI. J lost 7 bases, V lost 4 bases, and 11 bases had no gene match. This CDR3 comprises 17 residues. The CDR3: CASSFFGQGARGGELFF. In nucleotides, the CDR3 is TGTGCCAGCAGTTTTTTTGGACAGGGGGCGCGGGGCGGGGAGCTGTTTTTT.

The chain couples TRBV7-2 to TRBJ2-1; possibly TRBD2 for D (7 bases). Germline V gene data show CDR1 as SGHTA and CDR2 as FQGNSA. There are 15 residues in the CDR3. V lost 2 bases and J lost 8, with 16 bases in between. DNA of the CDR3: TGTGCCAGCAGCTTAAGAGGGGGGGCAAACGATGAGCAGTTCTTC. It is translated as CASSLRGGANDEQFF.

The CDR3 sequence: CAITDSRGGNTEAFF. The CDR3 region has the DNA TGTGCCATCACCGATTCCAGGGGAGGGAACACTGAAGCTTTCTTT. The V gene is TRBV10-3, the J gene TRBJ1-1; TRBD1 might be the D (6 bases). Trimming shortened V by 7 bases and J by 1 base, and 16 bases separated the two germline ends. CDR3 length: 15 residues. Looked up from germline, CDR1 is ENHRY and CDR2 is SYGVKD.

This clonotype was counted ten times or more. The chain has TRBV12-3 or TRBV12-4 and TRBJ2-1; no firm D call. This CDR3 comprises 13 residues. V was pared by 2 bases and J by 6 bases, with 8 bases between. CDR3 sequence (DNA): TGTGCCAGCAGTTTACTTTTGGGCAATGAGCAGTTCTTC. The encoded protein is CASSLLLGNEQFF.

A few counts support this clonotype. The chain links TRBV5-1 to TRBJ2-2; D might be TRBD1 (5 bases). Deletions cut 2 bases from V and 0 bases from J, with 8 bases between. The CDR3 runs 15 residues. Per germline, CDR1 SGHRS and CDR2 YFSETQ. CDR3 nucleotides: TGCGCCAGCAGCTTACTACAGGCGAACACCGGGGAGCTGTTTTTT. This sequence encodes CASSLLQANTGELFF. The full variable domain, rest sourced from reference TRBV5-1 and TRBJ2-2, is KAGVTQTPRYLIKTRGQQVTLSCSPISGHRSVSWYQQTPGQGLQFLFEYFSETQRNKGNFPGRFSGRQFSNSRSEMNVSTLELGDSALYLCASSLLQANTGELFFGEGSRLTVL.

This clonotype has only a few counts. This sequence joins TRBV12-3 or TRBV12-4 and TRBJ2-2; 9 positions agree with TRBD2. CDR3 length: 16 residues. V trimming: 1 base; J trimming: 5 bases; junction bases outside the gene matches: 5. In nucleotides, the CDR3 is TGTGCCAGCAGTTTAGGTCTCCTAGCGGGGACCGGGGAGCTGTTTTTT. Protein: CASSLGLLAGTGELFF.

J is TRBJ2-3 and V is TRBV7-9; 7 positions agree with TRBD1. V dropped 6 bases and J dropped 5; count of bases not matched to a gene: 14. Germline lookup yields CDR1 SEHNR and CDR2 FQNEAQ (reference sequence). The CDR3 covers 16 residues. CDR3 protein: CASRDLQGISRDTQYF. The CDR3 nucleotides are TGTGCCAGCAGAGACCTACAGGGGATTTCTAGAGATACGCAGTATTTT.

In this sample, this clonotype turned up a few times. This CDR3 reads CASRDSYTGELFF. The CDR3, as DNA: TGTGCCAGTAGGGACAGCTACACCGGGGAGCTGTTTTTT. This chain uses TRBV5-6 with TRBJ2-2; TRBD1 matches at 7 bases. V gave up 8 bases and J gave up 3 bases; unmatched junction bases: 4. The CDR3 spans 13 residues. Looked up from germline, CDR1 is SGHDT and CDR2 is YYEEEE.

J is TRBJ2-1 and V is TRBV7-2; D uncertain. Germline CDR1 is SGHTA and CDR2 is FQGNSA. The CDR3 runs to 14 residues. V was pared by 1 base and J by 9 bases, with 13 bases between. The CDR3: CASSLVSVGIEQFF. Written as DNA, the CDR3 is TGTGCCAGCAGCTTAGTCTCCGTGGGGATTGAGCAGTTCTTC.

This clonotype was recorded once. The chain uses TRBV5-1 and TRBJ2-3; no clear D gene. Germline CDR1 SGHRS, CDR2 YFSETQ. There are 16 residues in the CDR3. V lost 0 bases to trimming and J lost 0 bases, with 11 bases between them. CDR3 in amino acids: CASSLDGRFSTDTQYF. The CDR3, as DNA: TGCGCCAGCAGCTTGGATGGTCGGTTTAGCACAGATACGCAGTATTTT.

CDR3 region: CASSYSRLWTGSARQFF. CDR3 DNA: TGTGCCAGCAGTTACTCTAGGTTGTGGACCGGGAGTGCTCGGCAGTTCTTC. The rearrangement joins TRBV6-5 to TRBJ2-1; D perhaps matches TRBD2 (6 bases). V lost 0 bases and J lost 12, with 24 bases in between. CDR3 length: 17 amino acids. The V gene's germline CDR1 is MNHEY and CDR2 SVGAGI.

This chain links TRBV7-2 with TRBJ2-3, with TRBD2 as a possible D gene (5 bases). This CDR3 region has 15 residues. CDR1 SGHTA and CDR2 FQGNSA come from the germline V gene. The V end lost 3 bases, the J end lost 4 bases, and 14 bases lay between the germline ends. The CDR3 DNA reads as TGTGCCAGCAGCTTCGGAGGTGGAGTGGCAGATACGCAGTATTTT. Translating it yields CASSFGGGVADTQYF.

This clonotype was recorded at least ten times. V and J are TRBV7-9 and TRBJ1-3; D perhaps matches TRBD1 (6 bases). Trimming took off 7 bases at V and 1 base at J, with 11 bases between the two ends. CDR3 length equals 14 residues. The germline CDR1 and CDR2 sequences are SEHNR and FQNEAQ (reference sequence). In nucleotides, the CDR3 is TGTGCCAGCACCACTACAGGGTCTGGAAACACCATATATTTT. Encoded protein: CASTTTGSGNTIYF.

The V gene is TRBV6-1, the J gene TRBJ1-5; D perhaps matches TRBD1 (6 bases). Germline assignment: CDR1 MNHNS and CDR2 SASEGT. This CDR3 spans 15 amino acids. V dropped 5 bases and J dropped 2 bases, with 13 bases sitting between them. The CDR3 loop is CASSPRGKGNQPQHF. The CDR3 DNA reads TGTGCCAGCAGTCCCAGGGGTAAGGGCAATCAGCCCCAGCATTTT.

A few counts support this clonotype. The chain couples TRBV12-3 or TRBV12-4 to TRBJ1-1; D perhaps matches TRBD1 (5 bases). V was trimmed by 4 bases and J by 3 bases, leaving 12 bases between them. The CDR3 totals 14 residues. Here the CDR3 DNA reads TGTGCCAGCAGTTCCCCAGGGCGTCACACTGAAGCTTTCTTT. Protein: CASSSPGRHTEAFF.